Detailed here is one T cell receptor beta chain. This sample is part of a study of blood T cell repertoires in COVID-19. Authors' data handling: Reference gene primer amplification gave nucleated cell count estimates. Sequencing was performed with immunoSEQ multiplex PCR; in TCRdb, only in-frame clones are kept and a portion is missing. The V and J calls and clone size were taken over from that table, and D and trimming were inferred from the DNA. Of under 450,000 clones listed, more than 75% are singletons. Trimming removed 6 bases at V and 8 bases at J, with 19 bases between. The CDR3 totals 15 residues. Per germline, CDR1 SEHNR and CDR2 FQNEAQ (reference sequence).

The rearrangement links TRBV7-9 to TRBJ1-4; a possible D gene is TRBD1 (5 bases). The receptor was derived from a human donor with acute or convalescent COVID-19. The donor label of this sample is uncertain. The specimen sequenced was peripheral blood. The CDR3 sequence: CASSTGKGSKEKLFF. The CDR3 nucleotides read TGTGCCAGCAGTACAGGCAAAGGGTCAAAAGAAAAACTGTTTTTT. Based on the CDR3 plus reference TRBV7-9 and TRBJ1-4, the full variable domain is DTGVSQNPRHKITKRGQNVTFRCDPISEHNRLYWYRQTLGQGPEFLTYFQNEAQLEKSRLLSDRFSAERPKGSFSTLEIQRTEQGDSAMYLCASSTGKGSKEKLFFGSGTQLSVL.